This T cell receptor (beta chain) was identified in a study of T-cell reconstitution after alpha-beta-depleted transplantation in children. Unique molecular identifiers tagged the TCRbeta library. TCRdb reprocessed the PCR reads with MiXCR, giving one entry per CDR3 protein. The sample shows some 400,000 distinct CDR3 sequences, over 20% of them seen only once. The source is a human donor who donated a stem cell graft to a child with acute myeloid leukemia. This specimen was PBMCs from the stem cell graft donor, taken from the stem cell graft.

The CDR3 DNA reads as TGTGCCAGCGTGAGGTCCACAGATACGCAGTATTTT. It translates to CASVRSTDTQYF. This chain links TRBV7-9 with TRBJ2-3; D is ambiguous. From germline, CDR1 is SEHNR and CDR2 FQNEAQ (reference sequence). V was shortened by 8 bases and J by 2 bases, with 8 bases between the two germline ends. CDR3 length: 12 amino acids.